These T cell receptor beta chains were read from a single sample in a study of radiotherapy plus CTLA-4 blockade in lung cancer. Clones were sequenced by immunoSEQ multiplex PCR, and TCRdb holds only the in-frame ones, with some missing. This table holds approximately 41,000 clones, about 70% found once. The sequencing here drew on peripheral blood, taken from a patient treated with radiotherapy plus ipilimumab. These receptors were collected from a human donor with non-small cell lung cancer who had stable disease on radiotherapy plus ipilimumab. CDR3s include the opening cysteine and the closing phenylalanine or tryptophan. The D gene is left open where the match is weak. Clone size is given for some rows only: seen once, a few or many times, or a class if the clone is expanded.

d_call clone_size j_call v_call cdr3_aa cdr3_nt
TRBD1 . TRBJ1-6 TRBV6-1 CASSEAQRQGGGSPLHF TGTGCCAGCAGTGAAGCGCAGCGACAGGGGGGGGGCTCACCCCTCCACTTT
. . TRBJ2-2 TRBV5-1 CASSWPLNTGELFF TGCGCCAGCAGCTGGCCCCTTAACACCGGGGAGCTGTTTTTT
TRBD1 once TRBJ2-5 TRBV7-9 CASSLGQGGLETQYF TGTGCCAGCAGCCTAGGACAGGGAGGATTAGAGACCCAGTACTTC
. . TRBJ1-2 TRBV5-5 CASSWGDRTYTF TGTGCCAGCAGCTGGGGGGATAGGACTTACACCTTC
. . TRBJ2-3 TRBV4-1 CASSQYRGTDTQYF TGCGCCAGCAGCCAGTACAGGGGCACAGATACGCAGTATTTT
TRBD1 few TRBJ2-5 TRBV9 CASSVDRGLGETQYF TGTGCCAGCAGCGTTGACAGGGGGCTCGGGGAGACCCAGTACTTC
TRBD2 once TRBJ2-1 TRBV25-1 CASSDKGTSGNEQFF TGTGCCAGCAGTGATAAGGGGACTAGCGGCAATGAGCAGTTCTTC
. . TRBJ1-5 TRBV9 CASSAADRNQPQHF TGTGCCAGCAGCGCCGCAGATCGTAATCAGCCCCAGCATTTT
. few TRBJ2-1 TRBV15 CATSTQESEQFF TGTGCCACCAGCACCCAGGAAAGTGAGCAGTTCTTC
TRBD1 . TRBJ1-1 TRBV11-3 CASSFGTGVNTEAFF TGTGCCAGCAGCTTTGGGACAGGGGTGAACACTGAAGCTTTCTTT
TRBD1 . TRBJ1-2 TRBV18 CASSPNDRVRYTF TGTGCCAGCTCACCAAACGACAGGGTTCGCTACACCTTC
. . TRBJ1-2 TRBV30 CAWTSDTVYGYTF TGTGCCTGGACCTCCGACACGGTATATGGCTACACCTTC
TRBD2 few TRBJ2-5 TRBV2 CASGRGKETQYF TGTGCCAGCGGGAGGGGAAAGGAGACCCAGTACTTC
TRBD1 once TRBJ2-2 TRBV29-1 CSVDRGQHTGELFF TGCAGCGTCGACAGGGGGCAGCACACCGGGGAGCTGTTTTTT
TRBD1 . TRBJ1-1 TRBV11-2 CASSSRQGGYTEAFF TGTGCCAGCAGCTCGCGACAGGGGGGGTACACTGAAGCTTTCTTT
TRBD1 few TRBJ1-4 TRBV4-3 CASGTVPNEKLFF TGCGCCAGCGGGACAGTTCCTAATGAAAAACTGTTTTTT
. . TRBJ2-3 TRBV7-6 CASSLLSGKDTQYF TGTGCCAGCAGCTTACTCTCGGGAAAAGATACGCAGTATTTT
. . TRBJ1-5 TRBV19 CASRKLADGKNQPQHF TGTGCCAGTAGGAAGCTCGCGGACGGGAAGAATCAGCCCCAGCATTTT
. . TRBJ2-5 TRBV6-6 CASRQGWIQETQYF TGTGCCAGCAGACAGGGATGGATCCAAGAGACCCAGTACTTC
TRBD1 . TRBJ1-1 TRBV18 CASSSGTGGTGTEAFF TGTGCCAGCTCATCAGGGACAGGGGGCACCGGCACTGAAGCTTTCTTT
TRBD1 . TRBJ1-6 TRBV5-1 CASSWTGTGGSPLHF TGCGCCAGCAGCTGGACCGGGACAGGGGGTTCACCCCTCCACTTT
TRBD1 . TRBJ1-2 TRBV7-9 CASSKGWTGGQGYTF TGTGCCAGCTCCAAAGGGTGGACAGGGGGCCAAGGCTACACCTTC
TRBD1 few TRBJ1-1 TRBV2 CASSDSGQGTTEAFF TGTGCCAGCAGTGACTCGGGACAGGGAACCACTGAAGCTTTCTTT
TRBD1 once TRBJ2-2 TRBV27 CASARGRDTGELFF TGTGCCAGCGCCAGGGGGCGAGACACCGGGGAGCTGTTTTTT
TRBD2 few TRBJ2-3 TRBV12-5 CASGTSLAAGTDTQYF TGTGCTAGTGGGACGTCACTAGCGGCAGGGACAGATACGCAGTATTTT
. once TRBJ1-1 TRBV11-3 CASSFRVANTEAFF TGTGCCAGCAGCTTTCGGGTTGCGAACACTGAAGCTTTCTTT
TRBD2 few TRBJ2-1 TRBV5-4 CASSHSGGAYNEQFF TGTGCCAGCAGCCATAGCGGGGGGGCCTACAATGAGCAGTTCTTC
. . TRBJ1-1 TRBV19 CASSLGRNTEAFF TGTGCCAGTAGTCTTGGCCGGAACACTGAAGCTTTCTTT
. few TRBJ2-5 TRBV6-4 CASPTGETQYF TGTGCCAGCCCCACGGGGGAGACCCAGTACTTC
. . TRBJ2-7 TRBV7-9 CASSLVSGETVAYEQYF TGTGCCAGCAGCTTAGTTAGTGGGGAGACGGTCGCCTACGAGCAGTACTTC
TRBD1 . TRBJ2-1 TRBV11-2 CASSSWPGTGYNEQFF TGTGCCAGCAGCTCCTGGCCCGGGACAGGGTACAATGAGCAGTTCTTC
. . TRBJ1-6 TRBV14 CASSPFEGGTSPLHF TGTGCCAGCAGCCCCTTTGAGGGAGGGACTTCACCCCTCCACTTT
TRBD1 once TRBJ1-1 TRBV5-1 CASSIGGRGLTEAFF TGCGCCAGCAGCATAGGGGGCAGGGGGCTTACTGAAGCTTTCTTT
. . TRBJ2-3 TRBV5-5 CASSQQGLDTQYF TGTGCCAGCAGCCAGCAGGGATTGGATACGCAGTATTTT
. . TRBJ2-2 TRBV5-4 CASSLVRGMGTGELFF TGTGCCAGCAGCTTGGTTCGGGGTATGGGTACCGGGGAGCTGTTTTTT
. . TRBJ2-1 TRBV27 CASRPIQGYNEQFF TGTGCCAGCAGACCAATCCAGGGCTACAATGAGCAGTTCTTC
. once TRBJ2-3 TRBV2 CASSKGLPSTDTQYF TGTGCCAGCAGTAAAGGCCTACCTTCCACAGATACGCAGTATTTT
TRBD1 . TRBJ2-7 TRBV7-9 CASSRGQSSYEQYF TGTGCCAGCAGTAGGGGACAGAGCTCCTACGAGCAGTACTTC
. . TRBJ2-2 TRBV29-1 CSVRQSRGTGELFF TGCAGCGTTCGTCAGAGTAGGGGTACCGGGGAGCTGTTTTTT
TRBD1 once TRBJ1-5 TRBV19 CASSISKHRGTGDNQPQHF TGTGCCAGTAGCATATCCAAGCACCGGGGGACAGGCGACAATCAGCCCCAGCATTTT
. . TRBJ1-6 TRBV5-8 CASSLSRAGGNSPLHF TGTGCCAGCAGCTTGTCCAGGGCCGGCGGCAATTCACCCCTCCACTTT
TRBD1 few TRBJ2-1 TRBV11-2 CASSLSGQGYNEQFF TGTGCCAGCAGCCTATCGGGACAGGGATACAATGAGCAGTTCTTC
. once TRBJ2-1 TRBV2 CAASRSAVGEQFF TGTGCCGCATCGCGGTCTGCGGTCGGTGAGCAGTTCTTC
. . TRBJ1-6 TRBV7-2 CASSLGPGRTNNSPLHF TGTGCCAGCAGCTTAGGACCGGGACGGACTAATAATTCACCCCTCCACTTT
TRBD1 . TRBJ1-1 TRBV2 CASSPLDRFNTEAFF TGTGCCAGCAGTCCCCTGGACAGGTTTAACACTGAAGCTTTCTTT
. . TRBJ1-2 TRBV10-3 CATESGPGEGYTF TGTGCCACCGAAAGTGGTCCTGGGGAGGGCTACACCTTC
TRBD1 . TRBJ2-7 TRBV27 CASSSRQGRYEQYF TGTGCCAGCAGTTCAAGACAGGGGCGGTACGAGCAGTACTTC
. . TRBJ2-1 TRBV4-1 CASSQDRTGRVNEQFF TGCGCCAGCAGCCAAGACCGGACAGGGAGGGTAAATGAGCAGTTCTTC
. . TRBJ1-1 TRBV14 CASRHAAGSEAFF TGTGCCAGCAGGCACGCTGCAGGAAGTGAAGCTTTCTTT
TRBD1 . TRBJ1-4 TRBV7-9 CASSLPRDRGEKLFF TGTGCCAGCAGCTTACCCAGGGACAGGGGTGAAAAACTGTTTTTT
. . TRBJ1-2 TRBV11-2 CASSRGGGDYGYTF TGTGCCAGCAGCCGTGGAGGCGGGGACTATGGCTACACCTTC
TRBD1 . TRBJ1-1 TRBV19 CASSPRAGGNTEAFF TGTGCCAGTAGTCCCCGGGCAGGGGGCAACACTGAAGCTTTCTTT
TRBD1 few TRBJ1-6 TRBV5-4 CASTLSDRGNSPLHF TGTGCCAGCACCCTTTCCGACAGGGGTAATTCACCCCTCCACTTT
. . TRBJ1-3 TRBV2 CASSRESGNTIYF TGTGCCAGCTCCCGGGAATCTGGAAACACCATATATTTT
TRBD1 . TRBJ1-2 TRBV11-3 CASSFTGDVFGYTF TGTGCCAGCAGCTTCACAGGGGATGTCTTTGGCTACACCTTC